Listed here are 32 T cell receptor beta chains from one sample, sequenced in a study of T cell responses to AZD1222 COVID-19 vaccine. Assay used: immunoSEQ multiplex PCR; TCRdb lists only in-frame clones, some missing. The table records around 130,000 clones, more than 85% of them present only once. The source was peripheral blood, collected on day 0 of AZD1222 vaccination. The source is an adult in good health.

V is TRBV6-5 and J is TRBJ1-4, with D unclear. The germline V gene encodes CDR1 MNHEY and CDR2 SVGAGI. The germline V and J ends were trimmed by 4 bases and 4 bases, with 13 bases remaining between them. This CDR3 region has 15 residues. The CDR3 loop is CASSFPTGINEKLFF. CDR3 DNA sequence: TGTGCCAGCAGTTTCCCGACCGGGATTAATGAAAAACTGTTTTTT.

This sequence joins TRBV5-1 and TRBJ2-1, with 9 nucleotides matching TRBD2. The germline V gene encodes CDR1 SGHRS and CDR2 YFSETQ. The CDR3 is made up of 15 amino acids. The ends lost 0 bases at V and 7 bases at J; junction bases unmatched: 5. The CDR3 loop reads CASSLVLAGNNEQFF. In nucleotides, the CDR3 is TGCGCCAGCAGCTTGGTGCTAGCGGGGAATAATGAGCAGTTCTTC.

The V gene is TRBV7-9, the J gene TRBJ2-2; 7 bases match TRBD1. The CDR3 extends over 11 amino acids. J was trimmed by 7 bases and V by 11 bases; bases with no gene match: 4. CDR1 and CDR2 (germline): SEHNR, FQNEAQ (reference sequence). The CDR3: CAVRTGGELFF. The CDR3 coding sequence is TGTGCCGTTCGGACAGGCGGGGAGCTGTTTTTT.

The chain employs TRBV18 and TRBJ2-4, with a possible D match to TRBD1 (5 bases). The CDR3 runs to 13 residues. Trimming left V 6 bases short and J 5 bases short, with 11 bases between. Germline V gene data show CDR1 as KGHSH and CDR2 as LQKENI. This chain's CDR3 is CASSGLAENIQYF. The CDR3 nucleotides are TGTGCCAGCTCGGGGCTTGCCGAAAACATTCAGTACTTC.

A single count supports this clone. The rearrangement uses TRBV7-3 and TRBJ1-1, with 7 bases aligning to TRBD1. The CDR3 is 13 residues long. V lost 4 bases and J lost 6; bases outside the gene matches: 5. In germline, CDR1 is SGHTA, CDR2 FQGTGA. The CDR3 is CASSSRDSAEAFF. As DNA, the CDR3 is TGTGCCAGCAGCTCCCGGGACAGTGCTGAAGCTTTCTTT. Using reference TRBV7-3 and TRBJ1-1 for the parts outside the CDR3, the full variable domain is GAGVSQTPSNKVTEKGKYVELRCDPISGHTALYWYRQSLGQGPEFLIYFQGTGAADDSGLPNDRFFAVRPEGSVSTLKIQRTERGDSAVYLCASSSRDSAEAFFGQGTRLTVV.

This clone turned up a few times. The rearrangement uses TRBV27 and TRBJ2-7, with no clear D. CDR1 and CDR2 (germline): MNHEY, SMNVEV (reference sequence). The V and J ends lost 8 bases and 0 bases respectively, with 5 bases between them. CDR3 length: 11 amino acids. CDR3 protein: CASHPSYEQYF. Here the CDR3 DNA reads TGTGCCAGCCACCCCTCCTACGAGCAGTACTTC.

The chain has TRBV2 and TRBJ1-4; 7 bases are a match to TRBD1. Germline trimming cut 2 bases from V and 2 bases from J; bases unmatched to any gene: 5. Germline CDR1 is SNHLY and CDR2 is FYNNEI. The length of the CDR3 is 16 residues. Here the CDR3 reads CASSEQGVGTNEKLFF. Here the CDR3 DNA reads TGTGCCAGCAGTGAACAGGGGGTTGGGACTAATGAAAAACTGTTTTTT. The full variable domain, with the rest looked up from reference TRBV2 and TRBJ1-4, is EPEVTQTPSHQVTQMGQEVILRCVPISNHLYFYWYRQILGQKVEFLVSFYNNEISEKSEIFDDQFSVERPDGSNFTLKIRSTKLEDSAMYFCASSEQGVGTNEKLFFGSGTQLSVL.

This chain joins TRBV5-6 and TRBJ1-5, with 11 bases matching TRBD1. The germline CDR1 and CDR2 sequences are SGHDT and YYEEEE. Trimming removed 2 bases from V and 7 bases from J; junction bases left unmatched: 2. The CDR3 loop spans 14 amino acids. The CDR3 bases are TGTGCCAGCAGCTTCGGACAGGGGGCCCAGCCCCAGCATTTT. Its protein is CASSFGQGAQPQHF.

The chain uses TRBV28 and TRBJ1-5; tentatively, D is TRBD1 (5 bases). V lost 6 bases and J lost 6, with 18 bases in between. Germline CDR1 reads MDHEN; CDR2 reads SYDVKM. The CDR3 sequence is 15 residues long. The CDR3 region has the DNA TGTGCCAGCAGGCCCATGCGACAGCTTTTTCAGCCCCAGCATTTT. Amino acids: CASRPMRQLFQPQHF.

In this sample, this clone turned up once. The V gene is TRBV18, the J gene TRBJ1-1, with D possibly matching TRBD1 (5 bases). CDR1 is KGHSH, CDR2 LQKENI, per germline. With 0 bases removed from V and 1 base from J, the gap between germline ends came to 9 bases. The CDR3 extends over 15 amino acids. CDR3 DNA sequence: TGTGCCAGCTCACCACCGGCAGGGTGGAACACTGAAGCTTTCTTT. Translation gives CASSPPAGWNTEAFF.

V usage is TRBV6-6 and J usage is TRBJ1-6, with D uncertain. V dropped 6 bases and J dropped 11 bases, with 20 bases sitting between them. The germline CDR1 and CDR2 sequences are MNHNY and SVGAGI (reference sequence). There are 15 residues in the CDR3. The CDR3 spells CASSPLYGRTAPLHF. CDR3 DNA sequence: TGTGCCAGCAGCCCCCTATACGGGCGTACTGCACCCCTCCACTTT.

The V gene is TRBV27, the J gene TRBJ2-2; D possibly corresponds to TRBD1 (6 bases). The V and J ends lost 2 bases and 6 bases respectively, with 19 bases between them. The CDR3 loop spans 17 amino acids. Per the germline V gene, CDR1 is MNHEY and CDR2 is SMNVEV (reference sequence). The CDR3 protein is CASSLSYRTAIAGELFF. Written as DNA, the CDR3 is TGTGCCAGCAGTTTAAGTTACCGGACAGCCATCGCCGGGGAGCTGTTTTTT.

The J gene is TRBJ2-1, the V gene TRBV3-1 (or the pseudogene TRBV3-2), with D perhaps matching TRBD1 or TRBD2 (5 bases each). Trimming removed 5 bases at V and 8 bases at J, with 13 bases between. CDR1 is LGHDT, CDR2 YNNKEL, per germline (reference sequence). This CDR3 is built from 13 residues. The CDR3 DNA reads TGTGCCAGCAGCGGCTACCTGGGGGATGAGCAGTTCTTC. Translating it yields CASSGYLGDEQFF.

The chain carries TRBV9 and TRBJ2-2; 7 nucleotides agree with TRBD2. This CDR3 spans 16 amino acids. The germline CDR1 and CDR2 sequences are SGDLS and YYNGEE. The V segment lost 6 bases and the J segment 1 base; nucleotides outside the gene matches: 9. The CDR3 DNA sequence: TGTGCCAGCACCGACCCCGGGGGGAAGAACACCGGGGAGCTGTTTTTT. Encoded protein: CASTDPGGKNTGELFF.

This chain links TRBV9 with TRBJ1-2; D not resolved. The V and J ends lost 3 bases and 8 bases respectively, with 11 bases between them. CDR1 is SGDLS, CDR2 YYNGEE, per germline. This CDR3 is 12 amino acids long. CDR3 amino acids: CASSGTLTGYTF. As DNA, the CDR3 is TGTGCCAGCAGCGGGACCTTGACGGGCTACACCTTC.

The V gene is TRBV7-9, the J gene TRBJ1-2; tentative D call: TRBD1 (5 bases). CDR3 length: 15 amino acids. V lost 4 bases to trimming and J lost 4 bases, with 16 bases between them. CDR1 and CDR2 (germline): SEHNR, FQNEAQ (reference sequence). The CDR3 protein is CASSSLGGVIYGYTF. The CDR3 DNA follows: TGTGCCAGCAGCTCCTTGGGGGGGGTCATCTATGGCTACACCTTC.

V usage is TRBV29-1 and J usage is TRBJ2-1; 10 bases line up with TRBD2. With 7 bases clipped from V and 0 bases from J, the junction kept 15 bases outside the gene matches. Germline-derived CDR1 and CDR2 are SQVTM and ANQGSEA. The CDR3 consists of 18 residues. The CDR3 DNA sequence: TGCAGCGGAGAAGTAGCGGGGGGCCGCGCCGGCTCCTACAATGAGCAGTTCTTC. Its protein is CSGEVAGGRAGSYNEQFF.

The gene calls are TRBV9 and TRBJ1-1; D may be TRBD1 (6 bases). The CDR3 has 15 amino acids. Germline V CDR1 and CDR2: SGDLS, YYNGEE. The V end lost 0 bases, the J end lost 5 bases, and 14 bases lay between the germline ends. The CDR3 sequence: CASSVEPGADTEAFF. The CDR3 nucleotides are TGTGCCAGCAGCGTAGAGCCAGGGGCGGATACTGAAGCTTTCTTT.

The rearrangement uses TRBV2 and TRBJ1-2; 10 bases agree with TRBD1. CDR3 length: 17 amino acids. V gave up 4 bases and J gave up 2 bases; unmatched junction bases: 10. CDR1 is SNHLY, CDR2 FYNNEI, per germline. The CDR3: CASSGQGATSLNYGYTF. The CDR3 DNA is TGTGCCAGCAGTGGACAGGGGGCGACTTCCTTAAACTATGGCTACACCTTC.

The chain recombines TRBV5-8 with TRBJ2-2, with a possible D match to TRBD2 (6 bases). The V gene's germline CDR1 is SGHTS and CDR2 YDEGEE. Trimming stripped 3 bases from V and 1 base from J, with 7 bases between. The CDR3 is 14 residues long. The CDR3 loop is CASSWGLNTGELFF. CDR3 nucleotides: TGTGCCAGCAGCTGGGGACTGAACACCGGGGAGCTGTTTTTT.

This clone was counted a few times. The rearrangement joins TRBV7-9 to TRBJ2-1; D is perhaps TRBD1 (5 bases). The V and J ends lost 5 bases and 12 bases respectively, with 11 bases between them. The CDR3 totals 11 residues. Germline V gene sequence: CDR1 SEHNR, CDR2 FQNEAQ (reference sequence). CDR3 nucleotides: TGTGCCAGCAGCCAGGGTCTGGGGCAGTTCTTC. Its protein product is CASSQGLGQFF.

The chain carries TRBV5-6 and TRBJ1-3; D is possibly TRBD1 (5 bases). The germline V gene encodes CDR1 SGHDT and CDR2 YYEEEE. The V end was cut by 3 bases, the J end by 0 bases, with 10 bases between. The CDR3 spans 15 residues. Here the CDR3 reads CASSWDGSSGNTIYF. Here the CDR3 DNA reads TGTGCCAGCAGCTGGGACGGGAGCTCTGGAAACACCATATATTTT.

The gene calls are TRBV5-6 and TRBJ1-2; D unclear. V was pared by 3 bases and J by 6 bases, with 9 bases between. Germline loops: CDR1 SGHDT, CDR2 YYEEEE. This CDR3 contains 12 residues. CDR3 region: CASSSTRDGYTF. The CDR3, as DNA: TGTGCCAGCAGCTCTACTAGGGATGGCTACACCTTC.

Comments on this clone: This CDR3 is also generated by other DNA sequences in the sample. This sequence joins TRBV7-9 and TRBJ1-1, with a possible D match to TRBD1 (5 bases). V lost 5 bases and J 2 bases, leaving 12 bases between the germline ends. Germline V gives CDR1 SEHNR, CDR2 FQNEAQ (reference sequence). This CDR3 comprises 14 residues. The CDR3 sequence is CASSPGTFNTEAFF. DNA of the CDR3: TGTGCCAGCAGCCCCGGGACCTTTAACACTGAAGCTTTCTTT.

V is TRBV5-1 and J is TRBJ2-1; D is unresolved. V lost 0 bases and J lost 6, with 7 bases in between. CDR3 length equals 13 residues. CDR1 SGHRS and CDR2 YFSETQ come from the germline V gene. CDR3 in amino acids: CASSLGGSNEQFF. CDR3 in DNA: TGCGCCAGCAGCTTGGGCGGTAGCAATGAGCAGTTCTTC.

The rearrangement links TRBV27 to TRBJ1-2; tentative D call: TRBD1 (6 bases). Trimming left V 5 bases short and J 4 bases short, with 17 bases between. Germline V gene sequence: CDR1 MNHEY, CDR2 SMNVEV (reference sequence). This CDR3 comprises 15 residues. This CDR3 reads CASSPSGDYGYGYTF. DNA for the CDR3: TGTGCCAGCAGTCCTTCAGGGGATTACGGCTATGGCTACACCTTC.

The genes are TRBV5-1 and TRBJ2-5; possible D gene TRBD2, 5 bases. Trimming removed 0 bases at V and 5 bases at J, with 14 bases between. The CDR3 covers 15 residues. Looked up from germline, CDR1 is SGHRS and CDR2 is YFSETQ. The CDR3 here is CASSLGHRGAETQYF. In DNA, the CDR3 is TGCGCCAGCAGCTTGGGGCATCGGGGAGCTGAGACCCAGTACTTC.

The V gene is TRBV15, the J gene TRBJ1-5, with D possibly TRBD1 on 5 matching bases. The CDR3 is 14 residues long. V dropped 0 bases and J dropped 7 bases, with 10 bases sitting between them. Germline assignment: CDR1 LNHNV and CDR2 YYDKDF (reference sequence). The DNA for the CDR3 is TGTGCCACCAGCAGAGATTGGGGGAGGCAGCCCCAGCATTTT. It is translated as CATSRDWGRQPQHF.

This chain links TRBV5-1 with TRBJ2-5; tentatively, D is TRBD1 (5 bases). CDR1 is SGHRS, CDR2 YFSETQ, per germline. The CDR3 totals 14 residues. Trimming pared 4 bases from V and 5 bases from J, leaving 15 bases between. The CDR3 region is CASSPGLGPETQYF. The CDR3, as DNA: TGCGCCAGCAGCCCAGGGTTGGGTCCGGAGACCCAGTACTTC.

The chain employs TRBV30 and TRBJ1-2; the match to TRBD1 covers 11 bases. Germline values: CDR1 GTSNPN, CDR2 SVGIG (reference sequence). J lost 4 bases, V lost 2 bases, and 3 bases had no gene match. CDR3 length: 14 residues. In nucleotides, the CDR3 is TGTGCCTGGAGTCGGACAGGGGGCGGCTATGGCTACACCTTC. The encoded protein is CAWSRTGGGYGYTF.

The DNA of the CDR3 is TGTGCCAGCAGTTCGTTCGGCCCCCCCGCGGGCGGTTCACCCCTCCACTTT. Its protein is CASSSFGPPAGGSPLHF. The chain couples TRBV6-2 or TRBV6-3 to TRBJ1-6; D remains ambiguous. The V end lost 4 bases, the J end lost 9 bases, and 22 bases lay between the germline ends. The CDR3 totals 17 residues. CDR1 and CDR2 (germline): MNHEY, SVGEGT.

The V gene is TRBV9, the J gene TRBJ1-3; no firm D call. CDR1 is SGDLS and CDR2 is YYNGEE in the germline V gene. The ends were cut back, 0 bases at V and 0 bases at J, with 7 bases in the middle. This CDR3 is built from 15 residues. For the CDR3, the DNA is TGTGCCAGCAGCGTAGTAGCGGCCTCTGGAAACACCATATATTTT. It yields the protein CASSVVAASGNTIYF.